A selection of T cell receptor beta chains follows, all from one sample in a study of early T cells in non-severe SARS-CoV-2 infection. TCRdb called the 5' RACE reads again in MiXCR, with one record for every CDR3 protein. Counted here are about 52,000 distinct CDR3 sequences, 11% occurring once; the ten biggest clones make up under 15%. The sequenced material came from whole blood. The receptors come from an adult who was a healthcare worker with PCR-confirmed SARS-CoV-2 infection or an uninfected control (not recorded which). Each CDR3 is given with its conserved first and last residue. The D gene is left open where the match is weak. The listing skips clone size in some rows; elsewhere it reads once, few, many or a size class.

v_call	d_call	j_call	clone_size	cdr3_nt	cdr3_aa
TRBV20-1	-	TRBJ2-7	few	TGCAGTGCAGCCCCCCCCGGCCCGCGAGTCTACGAGCAGTACTTC	CSAAPPGPRVYEQYF
TRBV4-3	TRBD2	TRBJ2-1	-	TGCGCCAGCAGCCAGTCAACTAGCGGGGGGGCGCATGAGCAGTTCTTC	CASSQSTSGGAHEQFF
TRBV7-9	TRBD1	TRBJ1-5	many	TGTGCCAGCAGCCAGACAGGGGGAAACCAGCCCCAGCATTTT	CASSQTGGNQPQHF
TRBV11-3	TRBD1	TRBJ1-1	-	TGTGCCAGCAGCTTCACAGGGGACACTGAAGCTTTCTTT	CASSFTGDTEAFF
TRBV20-1	-	TRBJ2-1	few	TGCAGCCTATCTGAAGCTACGGTGAGTGAGCAGTTCTTC	CSLSEATVSEQFF
TRBV20-1	-	TRBJ1-1	-	TGCAGTGCCTCGCGGGGCCTTGAAGCTTTCTTT	CSASRGLEAFF
TRBV29-1	TRBD1	TRBJ1-3	many	TGCAGCGGGGGAGACAGGGGAACTGGAAACACCATATATTTT	CSGGDRGTGNTIYF
TRBV6-1	-	TRBJ1-6	many	TGTGCCAGCAGTGAGGGAAACAATTCACCCCTCCACTTT	CASSEGNNSPLHF
TRBV5-1	TRBD2	TRBJ2-5	many	TGCGCCAGCAGCCCCCTAGCGGGAGTACGGGAGACCCAGTACTTC	CASSPLAGVRETQYF
TRBV18	-	TRBJ2-1	-	TGTGCCAGCTCAGGGGCCCCGAGGAATGAGCAGTTCTTC	CASSGAPRNEQFF
TRBV2	-	TRBJ1-6	many	TGTGCCAGCAGCCGAAAGTACCTCCACTTT	CASSRKYLHF
TRBV6-5	TRBD1	TRBJ1-1	many	TGTGCCAGCAGCGCGACAGGGGCGGAAGCTTTCTTT	CASSATGAEAFF
TRBV5-4	-	TRBJ2-2	-	TGTGCCAGCAGCTCTACCAAACTTAACACCGGGGAGCTGTTTTTT	CASSSTKLNTGELFF
TRBV5-1	-	TRBJ2-3	few	TGCGCCAGCAGCCCCCTGGGGGGACCACACACAGATACGCAGTATTTT	CASSPLGGPHTDTQYF
TRBV6-6	-	TRBJ1-1	-	TGTGCCAGCAATGAGGGGGTTATGAACACTGAAGCTTTCTTT	CASNEGVMNTEAFF
TRBV4-1	-	TRBJ2-5	many	TGCGCCAGCAGCCAAGATGAGGGCGGGATGGAGACCCAGTACTTC	CASSQDEGGMETQYF
TRBV6-2/TRBV6-3	-	TRBJ2-1	many	TGTGCCAGCAGTTATGGTCGGGCATGGGGCGATGAGCAGTTCTTC	CASSYGRAWGDEQFF
TRBV6-2/TRBV6-3	-	TRBJ2-7	many	TGTGCCAGCAGTCTCCCCCAGGGAAGGCCCTTCTACGAGCAGTACTTC	CASSLPQGRPFYEQYF
TRBV5-3	TRBD1	TRBJ1-5	-	TGTGCCAGAAGGGAGCCGGGACAGGGCGTTCCATATAGCAATCAGCCCCAGCATTTT	CARREPGQGVPYSNQPQHF
TRBV4-1	-	TRBJ2-5	many	TGCGCCAGCAGCCAAACCGAGAGAGAAGAGACCCAGTACTTC	CASSQTEREETQYF
TRBV20-1	TRBD2	TRBJ2-7	few	TGCAGTGCTCCGTCGAGCGGGAGTATCTACGAGCAGTACTTC	CSAPSSGSIYEQYF
TRBV27	-	TRBJ2-3	many	TGTGCCAGCAGTTTATACGTAAGCGCAAGTCGGGCAGATACGCAGTATTTT	CASSLYVSASRADTQYF
TRBV12-3/TRBV12-4	-	TRBJ2-1	few	TGTGCCAGCAATAGCTACCGGGATGAGCAGTTCTTC	CASNSYRDEQFF
TRBV9	-	TRBJ1-6	few	TGTGCCAGCAGCGTGGGGGGTAGTTCACCCCTCCACTTT	CASSVGGSSPLHF
TRBV7-2	-	TRBJ2-4	-	TGTGCCAGCAGCAAGGGGGGGACAATGGACATTCAGTACTTC	CASSKGGTMDIQYF
TRBV29-1	-	TRBJ1-2	medium-sized	TGCAGCGTTCCGGGACGGTCCACCTATGGCTACACCTTC	CSVPGRSTYGYTF
TRBV19	TRBD1	TRBJ2-7	-	TGTGCCAGTAGTATATCTTCACAGGGGAACGAGCAGTACTTC	CASSISSQGNEQYF
TRBV24-1	TRBD2	TRBJ2-1	many	TGTGCCACCAGGGGGACTAGCGGGGATGATGAGCAGTTCTTC	CATRGTSGDDEQFF
TRBV4-1	-	TRBJ1-2	many	TGCGCCAGCAGCCAAGATATGGACTTAAACTATGGCTACACCTTC	CASSQDMDLNYGYTF
TRBV6-6	-	TRBJ2-5	-	TGTGCCAGCAAACCTTCGGGGGCTCAAGAGACCCAGTACTTC	CASKPSGAQETQYF
TRBV6-1	-	TRBJ2-4	many	TGTGCCAGCAGTGGCATTTTAATCCACTTC	CASSGILIHF
TRBV11-1	-	TRBJ1-1	-	TGTGCCAGCAGCCGTGTCCAGGGAACTGAAGCTTTCTTT	CASSRVQGTEAFF
TRBV7-6	TRBD2	TRBJ2-2	-	TGTGCCAGCAGCTTACGGCTAGCGGGCACCGGGGAGCTGTTTTTT	CASSLRLAGTGELFF
TRBV7-7	-	TRBJ2-3	few	TGTGCTAGCAGCCTCGAACTACTAGATACGCAGTATTTT	CASSLELLDTQYF
TRBV19	TRBD2	TRBJ2-1	few	TGTGCCAGTATTCCCAGCGGGGGGAACAATGAGCAGTTCTTC	CASIPSGGNNEQFF
TRBV2	-	TRBJ1-1	-	TGTGCCAGCAATGACCGGGGAGGCACTGAAGCTTTCTTT	CASNDRGGTEAFF
TRBV28	TRBD1	TRBJ1-3	many	TGTGCCAGCAGTTATACAGGGGGTTCCGGAAACACCATATATTTT	CASSYTGGSGNTIYF
TRBV12-3/TRBV12-4	-	TRBJ1-1	few	TGTGCCAGCAGGAAATCGGGGAACACTGAAGCTTTCTTT	CASRKSGNTEAFF
TRBV15	-	TRBJ2-2	many	TGTGCCACCAGCAGAGAAGCTTCCGGGGCATACACCGGGGAGCTGTTTTTT	CATSREASGAYTGELFF
TRBV9	-	TRBJ1-6	many	TGTGCCAGCAGCGAGGAGGGGGGCTCCTATAATTCACCCCTCCACTTT	CASSEEGGSYNSPLHF
TRBV4-3	-	TRBJ2-1	few	TGCGCCAGCAGCCAAGAGACTAGGGGGGGCTACAATGAGCAGTTCTTC	CASSQETRGGYNEQFF
TRBV11-1	-	TRBJ2-3	many	TGTGCCAGCAGCTTCCCACTTGGGGCGGCCAGGGCAGATACGCAGTATTTT	CASSFPLGAARADTQYF
TRBV7-2	-	TRBJ2-3	many	TGTGCCAGCCGGGGTGGCCACACAGATACGCAGTATTTT	CASRGGHTDTQYF
TRBV4-1	-	TRBJ2-3	-	TGCGCCAGCAGCCTTTCGGCCGGGGGTAGCACAGATACGCAGTATTTT	CASSLSAGGSTDTQYF
TRBV3-1	TRBD2	TRBJ2-1	many	TGTGCCAGCAGCCAAGAGTCACGCGGGAGGGAGGATGAGCAGTTCTTC	CASSQESRGREDEQFF
TRBV6-1	-	TRBJ2-3	many	TGTGCCAGCAGGGAAGACCAGTCCGCCCACACAGATACGCAGTATTTT	CASREDQSAHTDTQYF
TRBV6-5	-	TRBJ2-2	many	TGTGCCAGCAGGCGGACTGGACAGTACACCGGGGAGCTGTTTTTT	CASRRTGQYTGELFF
TRBV20-1	TRBD1	TRBJ1-2	many	TGCAGTGCTAGCAAACCGGGACAGGGGCAGGGCTACACCTTC	CSASKPGQGQGYTF
TRBV4-3	TRBD1	TRBJ2-2	many	TGCGCCAGCAGCCAAGTTTTGACAGGGGCTACCGGGGAGCTGTTTTTT	CASSQVLTGATGELFF